The sequence of this TCR beta chain was determined in a study of blood T cell repertoires in COVID-19. Trimming took 5 bases from V and 2 from J; bases not matched to a gene: 3. CDR1 is SNHLY, CDR2 FYNNEI, per germline. This CDR3 is built from 15 residues. Generated by immunoSEQ multiplex PCR, the TCRdb table keeps only in-frame clones and is missing some. The data contain 100,000 to 150,000 clones, around 84% of them singletons. The study drew participants aged about 18 to 89 years from approximately 23 US areas. The sequenced sample consisted of PBMCs or T cells enriched from blood (not recorded which). The chain employs TRBV2 and TRBJ2-2; 9 nucleotides agree with TRBD1. This sequence originates from a man in his forties with acute COVID-19. The CDR3 DNA reads TGTGCCAGCAGTCCACAGGGGGCCAACACCGGGGAGCTGTTTTTT. Translated: CASSPQGANTGELFF. The full variable domain, its missing parts supplied by reference TRBV2 and TRBJ2-2, is EPEVTQTPSHQVTQMGQEVILRCVPISNHLYFYWYRQILGQKVEFLVSFYNNEISEKSEIFDDQFSVERPDGSNFTLKIRSTKLEDSAMYFCASSPQGANTGELFFGEGSRLTVL.